A single sample gave rise to the 10 T cell receptor beta chains below, sequenced in a study of T cells in Graves' hyperthyroidism and ophthalmopathy. TCR beta CDR3 region amplification was performed from RNA transcripts. Carried out on the TCR CDR3, a first-round RT-PCR used the HTBI primer set. TCRdb itself ran the multiplex PCR reads through MiXCR, one entry per CDR3 protein. In the table there are a few hundred thousand distinct CDR3 sequences, roughly 21% of which are singletons. Sequencing used blood. The receptors come from a woman in her fifties or sixties with Graves' hyperthyroidism.

This clonotype was detected only a few times. The chain recombines TRBV27 with TRBJ2-3; D might be TRBD2 (6 bases). Germline-derived CDR1 and CDR2 are MNHEY and SMNVEV (reference sequence). V lost 4 bases and J lost 1, with 12 bases in between. This CDR3 has 15 residues. The CDR3 DNA reads TGTGCCAGCAGTTCGGGCGGGGAAGGCACAGATACGCAGTATTTT. This codes for CASSSGGEGTDTQYF.

This clonotype was seen many times. This sequence joins TRBV6-1 and TRBJ2-5; D tentatively reads TRBD1 or TRBD2 (5 bases each). This CDR3 comprises 13 residues. The V end was cut by 11 bases, the J end by 3 bases, with 16 bases between. Germline V CDR1 and CDR2: MNHNS, SASEGT. CDR3 residues: CAARGAGKETQYF. CDR3 DNA sequence: TGTGCCGCGAGGGGCGCAGGGAAAGAGACCCAGTACTTC.

This clonotype appeared many times. V and J are TRBV5-1 and TRBJ1-1; no definite D call. CDR1 is SGHRS and CDR2 is YFSETQ in the germline V gene. The germline V and J ends were trimmed by 0 bases and 0 bases, with 3 bases remaining between them. This CDR3 has 13 residues. In DNA form, the CDR3 reads TGCGCCAGCAGCTTGGGAGTGAACACTGAAGCTTTCTTT. Protein: CASSLGVNTEAFF.

This clonotype has at least ten counts. The CDR3 reads CASSLRGTSGYSSYNEQFF. The CDR3 nucleotides are TGTGCCAGCAGTTTACGCGGGACTAGCGGATATAGCTCCTACAATGAGCAGTTCTTC. The rearrangement joins TRBV27 to TRBJ2-1; 11 bases agree with TRBD2. The V gene end was trimmed by 2 bases and the J gene end by 0 bases; junction bases not matched to a gene: 9. Germline CDR1 and CDR2: MNHEY and SMNVEV (reference sequence). This CDR3 region has 19 residues.

This chain connects TRBV28 to TRBJ1-2; D gene uncertain. The CDR3 loop spans 14 amino acids. The V end was cut by 6 bases, the J end by 0 bases, with 11 bases between. Germline V CDR1 and CDR2: MDHEN, SYDVKM. DNA of the CDR3: TGTGCCAGCAGGCTGCTGTTAGCTAACTATGGCTACACCTTC. It translates to CASRLLLANYGYTF.

Ten or more counts support this clonotype. The rearrangement joins TRBV12-3 or TRBV12-4 to TRBJ2-5; 9 bases fit TRBD2. This CDR3 is 14 amino acids long. The V segment lost 5 bases and the J segment 4 bases; nucleotides outside the gene matches: 5. CDR3 region: CASSVSGRGETQYF. CDR3 DNA sequence: TGTGCCAGCAGTGTTAGCGGGAGAGGAGAGACCCAGTACTTC.

Comment on this clonotype: It may be a read error: a sequence one base away is much more abundant. The V call is TRBV15, the J call TRBJ1-1; TRBD1 might be the D (5 bases). Germline V gene sequence: CDR1 LNHNV, CDR2 YYDKDF (reference sequence). The V end was cut by 1 base, the J end by 5 bases, with 17 bases between. This CDR3 comprises 16 residues. The CDR3 DNA follows: TGTGCCACCAGCAGAGTTGTTTGGGACCCCGTGACTGAAGCTTTCTTT. Translated, it gives CATSRVVWDPVTEAFF.

This clonotype was recorded a few times. The chain uses TRBV4-2 and TRBJ2-7, with a weak D call TRBD2 (6 bases). The CDR3 runs to 19 residues. Germline CDR1 reads LGHNA; CDR2 reads YNFKEQ. The V gene lost 2 bases and the J gene lost 2 bases, with 25 bases spanning the gap. CDR3 DNA sequence: TGTGCCAGCAGCCAAAAGATTATTCCGGGACTCCCGACCCCCTACGAGCAGTACTTC. It yields the protein CASSQKIIPGLPTPYEQYF.

In its sample, this clonotype was seen a few times. The chain employs TRBV7-2 and TRBJ2-2, with unresolved D. The V and J ends lost 2 bases and 5 bases respectively, with 9 bases between them. The V gene's germline CDR1 is SGHTA and CDR2 FQGNSA. The CDR3 extends over 14 amino acids. The CDR3 sequence is CASSLLPVTGELFF. As DNA, the CDR3 is TGTGCCAGCAGCTTACTACCAGTTACCGGGGAGCTGTTTTTT.

This clonotype was observed a few times. The rearrangement uses TRBV28 and TRBJ1-5, with D possibly being TRBD1 (6 bases). Germline V gene lookup returns CDR1 MDHEN and CDR2 SYDVKM. V dropped 7 bases and J dropped 4 bases, with 17 bases sitting between them. The CDR3 totals 15 residues. CDR3 sequence reads: CASTPPGQLNQPQHF. DNA for the CDR3: TGTGCCAGCACTCCACCGGGACAACTTAATCAGCCCCAGCATTTT.